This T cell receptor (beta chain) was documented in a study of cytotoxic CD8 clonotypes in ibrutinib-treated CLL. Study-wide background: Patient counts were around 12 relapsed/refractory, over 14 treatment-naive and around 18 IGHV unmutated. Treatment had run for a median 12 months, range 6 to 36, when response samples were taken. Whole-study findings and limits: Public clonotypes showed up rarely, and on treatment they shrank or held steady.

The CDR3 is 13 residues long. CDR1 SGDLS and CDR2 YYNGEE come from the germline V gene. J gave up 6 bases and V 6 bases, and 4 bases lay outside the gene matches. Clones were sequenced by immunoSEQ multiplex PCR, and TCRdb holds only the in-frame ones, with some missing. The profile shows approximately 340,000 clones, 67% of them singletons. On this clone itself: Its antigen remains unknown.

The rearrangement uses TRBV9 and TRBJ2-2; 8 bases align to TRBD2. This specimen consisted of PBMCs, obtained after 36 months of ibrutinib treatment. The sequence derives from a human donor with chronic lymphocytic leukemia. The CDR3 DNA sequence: TGTGCCAGCACCGCGGGGGGTGCCGGGGAGCTGTTTTTT. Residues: CASTAGGAGELFF.